This T cell receptor beta chain was recorded in a study of T cells expressing NK-cell markers. Overall study: In the group of eight sequenced donors, seven were HCMV-seropositive and one was seronegative.

Using the 5' RACE reads, TCRdb records one entry per CDR3 protein without DNA. This sample's clone table lists about 430,000 distinct CDR3 sequences. The CDR3 loop spans 17 amino acids. The V gene's germline CDR1 is MGHRA and CDR2 YSYEKL. This receptor was identified in a woman aged 45-65 years in good health. Sequenced sample: blood T cells: a sorted CD56 or NKG2C T cell subset, CD4+ or CD8+ T cells, or bulk PBMC T cells (not recorded which). The chain carries TRBV4-1 and TRBJ2-2; TCRdb outputs TRBD1, but without DNA this stays unchecked. The CDR3 sequence: CASSQEGDRGHTGELFF.